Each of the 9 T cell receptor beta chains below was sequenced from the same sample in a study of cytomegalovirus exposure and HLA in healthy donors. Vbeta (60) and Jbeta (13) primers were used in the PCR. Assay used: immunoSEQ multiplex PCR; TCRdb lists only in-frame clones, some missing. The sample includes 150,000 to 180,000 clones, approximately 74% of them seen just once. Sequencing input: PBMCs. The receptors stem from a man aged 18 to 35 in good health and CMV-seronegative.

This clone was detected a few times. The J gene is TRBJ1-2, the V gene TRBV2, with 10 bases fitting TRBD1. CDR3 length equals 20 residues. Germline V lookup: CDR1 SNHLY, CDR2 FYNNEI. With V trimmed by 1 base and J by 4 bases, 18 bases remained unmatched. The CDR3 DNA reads TGTGCCAGCAGTGAAGGGGGGAGTTGGGGACAGGGGAAGAAGAGCTATGGCTACACCTTC. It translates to CASSEGGSWGQGKKSYGYTF.

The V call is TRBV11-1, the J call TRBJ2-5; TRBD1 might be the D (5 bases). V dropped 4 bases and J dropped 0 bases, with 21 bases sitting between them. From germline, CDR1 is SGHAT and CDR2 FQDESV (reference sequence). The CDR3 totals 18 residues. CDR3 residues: CASSSLPGAPPYQETQYF. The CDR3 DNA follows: TGTGCCAGCAGCTCCCTCCCTGGGGCACCCCCGTACCAAGAGACCCAGTACTTC.

CDR3 DNA: TGTGCCAGCAGGCTACCGACAGGCGCTGAAGCTTTCTTT. It translates to CASRLPTGAEAFF. The V gene is TRBV28, the J gene TRBJ1-1; tentatively, D is TRBD1 (6 bases). V lost 6 bases and J lost 6, with 14 bases in between. CDR3 size: 13 residues. Germline V gene sequence: CDR1 MDHEN, CDR2 SYDVKM.

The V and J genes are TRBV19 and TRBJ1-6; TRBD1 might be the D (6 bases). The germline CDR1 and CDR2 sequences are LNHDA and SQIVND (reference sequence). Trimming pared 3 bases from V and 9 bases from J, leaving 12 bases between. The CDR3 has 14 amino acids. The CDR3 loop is CASSIGGGLSPLHF. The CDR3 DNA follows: TGTGCCAGTAGTATCGGCGGGGGCCTTTCACCCCTCCACTTT.

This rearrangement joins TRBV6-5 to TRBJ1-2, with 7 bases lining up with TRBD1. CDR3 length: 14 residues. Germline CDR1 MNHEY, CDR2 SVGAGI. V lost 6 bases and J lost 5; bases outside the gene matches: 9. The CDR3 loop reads CASRQTTGFYGYTF. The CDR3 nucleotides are TGTGCCAGCAGACAAACGACAGGGTTTTATGGCTACACCTTC.

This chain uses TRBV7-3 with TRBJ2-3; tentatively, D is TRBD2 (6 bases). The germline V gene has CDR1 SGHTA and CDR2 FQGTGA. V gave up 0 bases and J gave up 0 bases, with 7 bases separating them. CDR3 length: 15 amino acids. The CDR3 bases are TGTGCCAGCAGCTTAACGGGGGGTAGCACAGATACGCAGTATTTT. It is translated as CASSLTGGSTDTQYF.

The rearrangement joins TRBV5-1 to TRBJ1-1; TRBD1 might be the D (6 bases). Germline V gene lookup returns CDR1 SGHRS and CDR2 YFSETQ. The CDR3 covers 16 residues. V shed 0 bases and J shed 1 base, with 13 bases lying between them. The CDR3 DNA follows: TGCGCCAGCAGCTTGGAGGGGGGGAATACGAACACTGAAGCTTTCTTT. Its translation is CASSLEGGNTNTEAFF. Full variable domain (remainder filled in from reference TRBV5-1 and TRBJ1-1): KAGVTQTPRYLIKTRGQQVTLSCSPISGHRSVSWYQQTPGQGLQFLFEYFSETQRNKGNFPGRFSGRQFSNSRSEMNVSTLELGDSALYLCASSLEGGNTNTEAFFGQGTRLTVV.

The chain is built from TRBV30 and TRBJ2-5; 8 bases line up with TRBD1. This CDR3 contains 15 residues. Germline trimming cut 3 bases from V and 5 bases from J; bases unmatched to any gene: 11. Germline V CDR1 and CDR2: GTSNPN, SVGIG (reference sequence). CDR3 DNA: TGTGCCTGGAGACCGGGGACAGGATGGGCCGAGACCCAGTACTTC. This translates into CAWRPGTGWAETQYF.

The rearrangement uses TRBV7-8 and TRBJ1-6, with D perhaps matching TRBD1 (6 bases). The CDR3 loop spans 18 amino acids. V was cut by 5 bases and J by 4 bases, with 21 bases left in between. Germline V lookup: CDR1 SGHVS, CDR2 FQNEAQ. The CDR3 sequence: CASSGQTGRLLYNSPLHF. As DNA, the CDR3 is TGTGCCAGCAGCGGGCAGACAGGTCGTTTACTTTATAATTCACCCCTCCACTTT.